This is a list of T cell receptor beta chains from one sample in a study of blood T cell repertoires in COVID-19. TCRdb keeps only in-frame clones here, not all; method: immunoSEQ multiplex PCR. The sample includes around 150,000 clones, around 80% of them seen just once. Sequencing was done on a sample of peripheral blood. All receptors come from a man aged 60 to 75 who had recovered from COVID-19. The CDR3 runs from the conserved cysteine through the conserved F or W. D genes are given only for firm matches.

TRBD2 | TRBV9 | CASTAPGGLSDTQYF
NA | TRBV19 | CASSIGRNQPQHF
NA | TRBV5-8 | CASSSWGGAHNSPLHF
TRBD2 | TRBV6-1 | CASSEQPLLAGGVTGELFF
NA | TRBV7-9 | CASSLVGLPGETQYF
NA | TRBV11-2 | CASSPGYGYTF
TRBD2 | TRBV4-3 | CASSQDPTSGGFGQFF
NA | TRBV28 | CASTFLRDGDTQYF
TRBD1 | TRBV4-3 | CASSRKGQGDTEAFF
NA | TRBV6-5 | CASSYSWGGRETQYF
NA | TRBV5-4 | CASSLGGASSRGTEAFF
NA | TRBV6-5 | CASSPQGIPGNTIYF
TRBD1 | TRBV7-2 | CASSTNRGPIYNSPLHF
TRBD2 | TRBV25-1 | CASSPRTRVETQYF
NA | TRBV10-1 | CAGDGEAFF
TRBD2 | TRBV27 | CASKGLAGVSTDTQYF
TRBD1 | TRBV9 | CASSTGQGAAEKLFF
NA | TRBV12-3/TRBV12-4 | CASRYLEETQYF
TRBD1 | TRBV7-9 | CASSPGQPFTDTQYF
NA | TRBV28 | CASSETGTGELFF
NA | TRBV4-1 | CASSQEEAGQPQHF
TRBD1 | TRBV6-2/TRBV6-3 | CASSPRGQGYGYTF
TRBD1 | TRBV2 | CASSEAGTGNTGELFF
TRBD2 | TRBV20-1 | CSASVASGSTDTQYF
TRBD1 | TRBV30 | CAWRRTGGRNEQFF
NA | TRBV7-3 | CASIMRCTGELFF
NA | TRBV7-8 | CASSSLRTGELFF
NA | TRBV30 | CAWIRQGNYGYTF
TRBD2 | TRBV28 | CASSPTSGGSYEQYF
TRBD1 | TRBV18 | CASSPLGQGDSPLHF
NA | TRBV7-2 | CASSSYEEGGYEQYF
NA | TRBV6-5 | CASSYAGVREQYF
NA | TRBV30 | CAWTSGESYGYTF
TRBD1 | TRBV6-5 | CASSSRGRSNQPQHF
NA | TRBV29-1 | CSVGQNTGELFF
NA | TRBV5-4 | CASSLHRGGGGYEQYF
TRBD2 | TRBV6-6 | CASSLYSGGAGNEQFF
NA | TRBV7-2 | CASSLVTGPQETQYF
NA | TRBV28 | CASSLETGPNEKLFF
TRBD2 | TRBV5-5 | CASSSGQGTSGYEQYF
NA | TRBV19 | CASSIERGMANQPQHF
TRBD2 | TRBV7-2 | CASSPPTGLAGGEQYF
TRBD2 | TRBV5-4 | CASSLMLAGGYNEQFF
TRBD2 | TRBV11-2 | CASSVSGSLDTQYF
NA | TRBV24-1 | CATSLGGDRANTGELFF